Presented here are 28 T cell receptor beta chains from one specimen sequenced in a study of spatial heterogeneity in lung cancer (dated by TCRdb to the late 2010s). The library came from 5' RACE. Sequenced on a NextSeq 500. Clones were called with MiXCR by TCRdb after fastp trimmed the public reads at Q25, and only in-frame beta chains were retained. Identical CDR3 proteins give one entry, which carries the most common genes and DNA. For this sample there are over 10,000 distinct CDR3 sequences; less than 4.5% appear just once. The ten largest clonotypes hold approximately 8.5% of the sample. These receptors have no identified antigens. The time point label for this specimen denotes: sample taken at primary tumor resection. Overall results and qualifications from the work: The tumor nonsynonymous mutation count correlated with the number of expanded alpha and beta TCRs within the tumor.

This specimen was lung tumor tissue, taken at surgery. The receptor set was obtained from a male donor with early-stage non-small cell lung cancer.

V usage is TRBV7-9 and J usage is TRBJ1-2, with TRBD1 as a possible D gene (6 bases). The CDR3 spans 14 residues. Germline loops: CDR1 SEHNR, CDR2 FQNEAQ (reference sequence). Trimming stripped 4 bases from V and 8 bases from J, with 17 bases between. The CDR3: CASSSTGCLGGYTF. CDR3 bases: TGTGCCAGCAGCTCCACAGGGTGTTTGGGCGGCTACACCTTC.

For this clonotype: Since a much larger clone is just one base distant, this may be a read error. The gene calls are TRBV5-1 and TRBJ2-5, with D tentatively TRBD1 (6 bases). CDR3 length equals 15 residues. CDR1 is SGHRS, CDR2 YFSETQ, per germline. The CDR3 DNA sequence: TGCGCCAACAGCGAGGTACAGGGAGCGATGGAGACCCAGTACTTC. As protein: CANSEVQGAMETQYF.

This clonotype has more than one count but fewer than ten. The V and J genes are TRBV10-1 and TRBJ2-7; D possibly corresponds to TRBD2 (5 bases). The CDR3 has 13 amino acids. Trimming stripped 5 bases from V and 7 bases from J, with 15 bases between. Germline V gene data show CDR1 as WNHNN and CDR2 as SYGVQD (reference sequence). The CDR3 nucleotides are TGCGCCAGCAGTTGGGCCCGAACGGGGGAGCAGTACTTC. Translating gives CASSWARTGEQYF.

The rearrangement joins TRBV7-8 to TRBJ2-7; perhaps TRBD1 as D (6 bases). The CDR3 is 15 amino acids. CDR1 and CDR2 from the germline V gene are SGHVS and FQNEAQ. Trimming took off 5 bases at V and 1 base at J, with 15 bases between the two ends. For the CDR3, the DNA is TGTGCCAGCAGCCCAGCCGGGACAATATCCTACGAGCAGTACTTC. Translated, it gives CASSPAGTISYEQYF.

This clonotype showed up many times. The V gene is TRBV3-1, the J gene TRBJ1-1; 9 positions match TRBD1. CDR1 LGHDT and CDR2 YNNKEL come from the germline V gene (reference sequence). Trimming cost V 4 bases and J 5 bases; bases outside gene matches: 5. The CDR3 spans 14 residues. The CDR3 here is CASSPGTGRTEAFF. CDR3 DNA sequence: TGTGCCAGCAGCCCTGGGACAGGGAGGACTGAAGCTTTCTTT.

This clonotype was found many times. J is TRBJ1-5 and V is TRBV7-9; D call uncertain. CDR1 and CDR2 (germline): SEHNR, FQNEAQ (reference sequence). Trimming stripped 0 bases from V and 7 bases from J, with 13 bases between. The CDR3 is 15 amino acids. The CDR3 loop reads CASSLAGSSGQPQHF. In DNA, the CDR3 is TGTGCCAGCAGCTTAGCCGGGAGTTCGGGACAGCCCCAGCATTTT.

This clonotype ranks as medium-sized. The chain carries TRBV18 and TRBJ2-5; no definite D call. Germline V CDR1 and CDR2: KGHSH, LQKENI. This CDR3 has 12 amino acids. V was trimmed by 1 base and J by 4 bases, leaving 4 bases between them. CDR3 protein: CASSPLTETQYF. CDR3 coding DNA: TGTGCCAGCTCACCACTAACAGAGACCCAGTACTTC.

This clonotype is classed as medium-sized. The chain uses TRBV4-1 and TRBJ1-6; D is ambiguous. The CDR3 is 16 amino acids. Germline V lookup: CDR1 MGHRA, CDR2 YSYEKL. V shed 0 bases and J shed 7 bases, with 13 bases lying between them. CDR3: CASSQEARTQNSPLHF. CDR3 DNA sequence: TGCGCCAGCAGCCAAGAAGCCCGGACCCAAAATTCACCCCTCCACTTT.

Concerning this clonotype: Given a much more abundant clone one base away, this may be a read error. The rearrangement links TRBV27 to TRBJ2-5; TRBD1 aligns across 8 bases. The V and J ends lost 6 bases and 5 bases, in that order; junction bases with no gene match: 14. Germline loops: CDR1 MNHEY, CDR2 SMNVEV (reference sequence). CDR3 size: 16 residues. The CDR3 bases are TGTGCCAGCAGCACGACAGGGGACGGGGGTTTGGAGACCCAGTACTTC. Its translation is CASSTTGDGGLETQYF.

There are many counts of this clonotype. This chain joins TRBV7-3 and TRBJ1-6; perhaps TRBD1 as D (6 bases). The CDR3 is 14 residues long. The ends were cut back, 5 bases at V and 10 bases at J, with 15 bases in the middle. The germline CDR1 and CDR2 sequences are SGHTA and FQGTGA. Here the CDR3 reads CASSMGGTGSPLHF. The CDR3 nucleotides read TGTGCCAGCAGCATGGGGGGCACGGGCTCACCCCTCCACTTT.

Relative to its sample, this clonotype is medium-sized (0.01 to 0.1%). V and J are TRBV6-5 and TRBJ1-1; 7 bases align to TRBD1. Germline loops: CDR1 MNHEY, CDR2 SVGAGI. V shed 6 bases, J shed 3 bases, and the junction held 10 bases outside the gene matches. The CDR3 totals 15 residues. The CDR3 bases are TGTGCCAGCAGAACCCGGGGACAGCGGTACACTGAAGCTTTCTTT. Residues: CASRTRGQRYTEAFF.

The J gene is TRBJ2-3, the V gene TRBV6-5; 7 positions match TRBD1. The CDR3 is 15 residues long. CDR1 and CDR2 (germline): MNHEY, SVGAGI. The J segment lost 0 bases and the V segment lost 6 bases, leaving 6 bases of the junction unmatched. The CDR3 loop reads CASSSGQTSTDTQYF. CDR3 DNA sequence: TGTGCCAGCAGCTCGGGACAGACTAGCACAGATACGCAGTATTTT.

This clonotype was picked up many times. V and J are TRBV7-2 and TRBJ2-7; perhaps D is TRBD1 or TRBD2 (5 bases each). Per germline, CDR1 SGHTA and CDR2 FQGNSA. V was trimmed by 1 base and J by 6 bases, leaving 10 bases between them. This CDR3 is built from 13 residues. CDR3 region: CASSLEAGTEQYV. The CDR3 coding sequence is TGTGCCAGCAGCTTAGAAGCAGGGACCGAGCAGTACGTC.

This clonotype has at least ten counts. The chain uses TRBV20-1 and TRBJ1-3, with unresolved D. Germline assignment: CDR1 DFQATT and CDR2 SNEGSKA (reference sequence). The CDR3 is made up of 14 amino acids. V was shortened by 0 bases and J by 3 bases, with 9 bases between the two germline ends. The CDR3 here is CSARDSTDGNTIYF. The CDR3 DNA reads as TGCAGTGCTAGAGATTCAACGGATGGAAACACCATATATTTT.

This clonotype is labeled medium-sized. V and J are TRBV7-2 and TRBJ1-5; 7 nucleotides align to TRBD1. Trimming at V came to 3 bases and at J to 3 bases, leaving 8 bases not matched to a gene. Per the germline V gene, CDR1 is SGHTA and CDR2 is FQGNSA. The length of the CDR3 is 16 residues. CDR3 sequence: CASSFLGTANNQPQHF. The CDR3 DNA sequence: TGTGCCAGCAGCTTTCTGGGGACAGCCAACAATCAGCCCCAGCATTTT.

This clonotype is labeled as medium-sized (0.01 to 0.1%). The gene calls are TRBV11-2 and TRBJ2-5, with 12 bases that match TRBD2. This CDR3 spans 16 amino acids. Germline loops: CDR1 SGHAT, CDR2 FQNNGV. J gave up 3 bases and V 1 base, and 3 bases lay outside the gene matches. CDR3 sequence reads: CASSLGLAGEEETQYF. CDR3 DNA sequence: TGTGCCAGCAGCTTAGGACTAGCGGGAGAGGAAGAGACCCAGTACTTC. The full variable domain, in which reference TRBV11-2 and TRBJ2-5 provide the parts outside the CDR3, is EAGVAQSPRYKIIEKRQSVAFWCNPISGHATLYWYQQILGQGPKLLIQFQNNGVVDDSQLPKDRFSAERLKGVDSTLKIQPAKLEDSAVYLCASSLGLAGEEETQYFGPGTRLLVL.

This clonotype was found many times. The genes are TRBV20-1 and TRBJ2-4; D uncertain. The CDR3 totals 15 residues. Germline V gene lookup returns CDR1 DFQATT and CDR2 SNEGSKA (reference sequence). V was shortened by 3 bases and J by 1 base, with 13 bases between the two germline ends. The chain's CDR3 is CSARDPNGAKNIQYF. Written as DNA, the CDR3 is TGCAGTGCTAGGGACCCCAACGGGGCCAAAAACATTCAGTACTTC.

In its sample, this clonotype is medium-sized. The chain employs TRBV27 and TRBJ2-7; weak D call: TRBD1 (6 bases). Germline loops: CDR1 MNHEY, CDR2 SMNVEV (reference sequence). Between the trimmed V and J ends, which lost 6 bases and 6 bases, there was a span of 18 bases. The CDR3 loop spans 14 amino acids. The CDR3, as DNA: TGTGCCAGCAGCAGGACAGCCGGAATTGGCGAGCAGTACTTC. Translation gives CASSRTAGIGEQYF.

This clonotype was recorded many times. The rearrangement joins TRBV10-3 to TRBJ2-7, with D perhaps matching TRBD1 (5 bases). This CDR3 has 12 residues. CDR1 and CDR2 (germline): ENHRY, SYGVKD. V dropped 5 bases and J dropped 3 bases, with 8 bases sitting between them. In DNA form, the CDR3 reads TGTGCCATCAGTCCACAGGACTACGAGCAGTACTTC. This codes for CAISPQDYEQYF.

This clonotype turned up a few times. A read error may account for a junction end that differs from germline. J is TRBJ2-3 and V is TRBV5-6, with TRBD1 matching 9 bases. Germline V gene lookup returns CDR1 SGHDT and CDR2 YYEEEE. This CDR3 spans 12 amino acids. The DNA for the CDR3 is TGTGCCAGCAGCTCCTCAAGGGGACAGGGCCATTTT. Amino acid sequence: CASSSSRGQGHF.

This clonotype was detected many times. This chain uses TRBV19 with TRBJ2-7, with D possibly being TRBD1 (6 bases). This CDR3 comprises 13 residues. Trimming cost V 4 bases and J 4 bases, with 11 bases left between them. The germline gives CDR1 LNHDA, CDR2 SQIVND (reference sequence). For the CDR3, the DNA is TGTGCCAGTAGTAGGACAGAAGGTTACGAGCAGTACTTC. Translation gives CASSRTEGYEQYF.

This clonotype was seen many times. The CDR3 DNA reads TGTGCCAGCGGGGCAGGCACGAGTAACAATGAGCAGTTCTTC. This gives the protein CASGAGTSNNEQFF. The V and J genes are TRBV6-1 and TRBJ2-1; a possible D gene is TRBD1 (5 bases). In germline, CDR1 is MNHNS, CDR2 SASEGT. The germline V and J ends were trimmed by 8 bases and 5 bases, with 16 bases remaining between them. This CDR3 comprises 14 residues.

This clonotype occurred many times. The gene calls are TRBV7-2 and TRBJ1-5, with unresolved D. This CDR3 comprises 12 residues. V was clipped by 6 bases and J by 4 bases, with 7 bases between them. Germline V lookup: CDR1 SGHTA, CDR2 FQGNSA. For the CDR3, the DNA is TGTGCCAGCAGTCGATCAAATCAGCCCCAGCATTTT. Translating gives CASSRSNQPQHF.

This clonotype ranks as medium-sized. The chain recombines TRBV20-1 with TRBJ2-1; the match to TRBD2 covers 12 bases. The ends lost 5 bases at V and 4 bases at J; junction bases unmatched: 9. Germline CDR1 and CDR2: DFQATT and SNEGSKA (reference sequence). The CDR3 is 16 amino acids. DNA of the CDR3: TGCAGTGCTGCCGGACTAGCGGGGAAAGTTTACAATGAGCAGTTCTTC. Its translation: CSAAGLAGKVYNEQFF.

This clonotype was counted many times. The rearrangement uses TRBV20-1 and TRBJ2-3, with 7 nucleotides matching TRBD2. After removal of 6 bases from V and 2 bases from J, the junction contained 5 bases not matched to a gene. The V gene's germline CDR1 is DFQATT and CDR2 SNEGSKA (reference sequence). This CDR3 spans 13 amino acids. CDR3 nucleotides: TGCAGTGCCCGGGAGGTGACCACAGATACGCAGTATTTT. Amino acid sequence: CSAREVTTDTQYF.

This clonotype was counted ten times or more. The chain links TRBV5-1 to TRBJ1-1, with TRBD1 matching over 7 bases. This CDR3 has 12 residues. Germline CDR1 SGHRS, CDR2 YFSETQ. The J segment lost 11 bases and the V segment lost 4 bases, leaving 8 bases of the junction unmatched. The CDR3 loop reads CASSVDRMNAFF. The CDR3, as DNA: TGCGCCAGCAGCGTGGACAGGATGAACGCTTTCTTT.

By proportion, this clonotype is medium-sized. V is TRBV3-1 and J is TRBJ2-7; TRBD1 aligns across 7 bases. The CDR3 sequence is 15 residues long. The junction had 6 bases not matched to a gene; V was cut back by 2 bases and J by 2 bases. Germline V gene data show CDR1 as LGHDT and CDR2 as YNNKEL (reference sequence). The CDR3 loop is CASSQTWTGPYEQYF. In DNA form, the CDR3 reads TGTGCCAGCAGCCAAACATGGACAGGACCCTACGAGCAGTACTTC.

The sample holds many counts of this clonotype. The chain is built from TRBV9 and TRBJ2-1; no clear D. This CDR3 comprises 12 residues. The ends were cut back, 0 bases at V and 15 bases at J, with 13 bases in the middle. Germline-derived CDR1 and CDR2 are SGDLS and YYNGEE. CDR3 region: CASSVDSSAPFF. CDR3 in DNA: TGTGCCAGCAGCGTAGACAGCTCCGCCCCGTTCTTC. Looking up the rest from reference TRBV9 and TRBJ2-1 gives the full variable domain: DSGVTQTPKHLITATGQRVTLRCSPRSGDLSVYWYQQSLDQGLQFLIQYYNGEERAKGNILERFSAQQFPDLHSELNLSSLELGDSALYFCASSVDSSAPFFGPGTRLTVL.